These 27 T cell receptor beta chains were all obtained from the same sample, sequenced in a study of CD8 T cells in ankylosing spondylitis (dated by TCRdb to the late 2010s). What the authors observed across the whole study: A TCR beta motif of fewer than 10 highly homologous amino acid variants appeared characteristic of blood from ankylosing spondylitis patients.

These TCRs are of unknown antigen specificity. The library was prepared using 5' RACE. Sequencing instrument: Illumina HiSeq 2500. The public reads were run again by TCRdb, first through fastp at Q25 and then through MiXCR, and only productive beta chains were kept. Each record represents a unique CDR3 protein, reported with the most common genes and DNA among its rows. Recorded for this sample are 470,000 or so distinct CDR3 sequences; roughly 26% of them occurred a single time. The ten largest make up roughly 1% of the sample. What was sequenced was blood, either unsorted or a sorted T cell fraction (not recorded which). The receptors stem from a male donor with ankylosing spondylitis.

This clonotype appeared many times. J is TRBJ2-5 and V is TRBV14, with D perhaps TRBD2 (5 bases). The CDR3 is 14 residues long. Germline V CDR1 and CDR2: SGHDN, FVKESK. V lost 2 bases and J 4 bases, leaving 11 bases between the germline ends. The CDR3 protein is CASSQFTGSETQYF. The CDR3 DNA sequence: TGTGCCAGCAGCCAATTTACGGGGTCAGAGACCCAGTACTTC.

This clonotype was detected only a few times. The chain uses TRBV7-2 and TRBJ1-1; 9 bases fit TRBD1. V lost 2 bases to trimming and J lost 3 bases; unmatched junction nucleotides: 4. The CDR3 has 15 amino acids. In germline, CDR1 is SGHTA, CDR2 FQGNSA. The chain's CDR3 is CASSLSTGGYTEAFF. The CDR3 DNA reads as TGTGCCAGCAGCTTATCAACAGGGGGCTACACTGAAGCTTTCTTT.

This clonotype has only a few counts. The chain employs TRBV11-2 and TRBJ2-3; D remains ambiguous. V was cut by 6 bases and J by 5 bases, with 9 bases left in between. This CDR3 has 12 amino acids. Germline lookup yields CDR1 SGHAT and CDR2 FQNNGV. This CDR3 is CASRPPEDTQYF. CDR3 DNA: TGTGCCAGCAGGCCCCCGGAAGATACGCAGTATTTT. The full variable domain, with the rest looked up from reference TRBV11-2 and TRBJ2-3, is EAGVAQSPRYKIIEKRQSVAFWCNPISGHATLYWYQQILGQGPKLLIQFQNNGVVDDSQLPKDRFSAERLKGVDSTLKIQPAKLEDSAVYLCASRPPEDTQYFGPGTRLTVL.

This chain joins TRBV5-6 and TRBJ1-2; tentative D call: TRBD1 (6 bases). The germline gives CDR1 SGHDT, CDR2 YYEEEE. V was clipped by 4 bases and J by 8 bases, with 12 bases between them. The CDR3 has 12 residues. The CDR3 loop is CASSPGALGYTF. For the CDR3, the DNA is TGTGCCAGCAGCCCAGGGGCCCTGGGCTACACCTTC.

This rearrangement joins TRBV12-3 or TRBV12-4 to TRBJ2-2; perhaps TRBD2 as D (6 bases). The CDR3 has 16 amino acids. Deletions cut 1 base from V and 2 bases from J, with 11 bases between. CDR3 nucleotides: TGTGCCAGCAGTTTAGACGTAGCGGTTAACACCGGGGAGCTGTTTTTT. This encodes CASSLDVAVNTGELFF.

The CDR3 DNA reads as TGTGCCAGCACCGGGAGGGTCCCTAAGCGAAATGAGCAGTTCTTC. This codes for CASTGRVPKRNEQFF. The chain couples TRBV2 to TRBJ2-1, with 8 bases that match TRBD2. The CDR3 extends over 15 amino acids. Germline V lookup: CDR1 SNHLY, CDR2 FYNNEI. After removal of 7 bases from V and 7 bases from J, the junction contained 12 bases not matched to a gene.

In this sample, this clonotype turned up a few times. The J gene is TRBJ2-5, the V gene TRBV20-1, with 7 bases aligning to TRBD1. CDR1 and CDR2 (germline): DFQATT, SNEGSKA (reference sequence). The CDR3 has 15 amino acids. V lost 6 bases to trimming and J lost 2 bases; unmatched junction nucleotides: 12. The CDR3 spells CSASGTASKQETQYF. The CDR3 bases are TGCAGTGCGTCCGGGACAGCGAGCAAACAAGAGACCCAGTACTTC.

The rearrangement links TRBV12-3 or TRBV12-4 to TRBJ1-4; D possibly corresponds to TRBD1 (5 bases). Trimming removed 6 bases from V and 3 bases from J, with 14 bases in between. CDR3 length: 15 amino acids. In nucleotides, the CDR3 is TGTGCCAGCAGACCTCAGGGAGCGTCTAATGAAAAACTGTTTTTT. Translation: CASRPQGASNEKLFF.

This clonotype has a handful of counts. The V and J genes are TRBV7-7 and TRBJ1-1; 8 nucleotides agree with TRBD1. V gave up 4 bases and J gave up 5 bases; unmatched junction bases: 3. The germline V gene has CDR1 SSHAT and CDR2 FNYEAQ (reference sequence). The CDR3 spans 13 residues. This chain's CDR3 is CASSSRQGTEAFF. The CDR3 DNA follows: TGTGCCAGCAGCTCACGACAGGGGACTGAAGCTTTCTTT.

This clonotype appeared a few times. The CDR3 coding sequence is TGTGCCAGCAGTAACTCGTGGGGTGAGCAGTTCTTC. Amino acids: CASSNSWGEQFF. This chain connects TRBV12-3 or TRBV12-4 to TRBJ2-1, with no clear D. V shed 5 bases and J shed 9 bases, with 11 bases lying between them. CDR3 size: 12 residues.

This clonotype was detected a few times. This sequence joins TRBV29-1 and TRBJ1-1, with D uncertain. This CDR3 is 14 amino acids long. The V gene lost 5 bases and the J gene lost 0 bases, with 13 bases spanning the gap. Germline V CDR1 and CDR2: SQVTM, ANQGSEA. CDR3 DNA: TGCAGCGTTAGGCAGGCGGCGATGAACACTGAAGCTTTCTTT. Protein sequence: CSVRQAAMNTEAFF.

The V and J genes are TRBV6-1 and TRBJ2-3, with a possible D match to TRBD1 (6 bases). In germline, CDR1 is MNHNS, CDR2 SASEGT. V dropped 6 bases and J dropped 6 bases, with 16 bases sitting between them. This CDR3 is 14 amino acids long. As DNA, the CDR3 is TGTGCCAGCAGCCCTAAACAGGGATGGGATACGCAGTATTTT. Its translation: CASSPKQGWDTQYF.

The CDR3 DNA reads TGCGCCAGCAGCCCCCTACAGGCCTCCTACGAGCAGTACTTC. It yields the protein CASSPLQASYEQYF. The rearrangement joins TRBV5-1 to TRBJ2-7, with TRBD1 as a possible D gene (5 bases). The V end lost 4 bases, the J end lost 0 bases, and 11 bases lay between the germline ends. The CDR3 is 14 amino acids. Germline loops: CDR1 SGHRS, CDR2 YFSETQ.

In this sample, this clonotype turned up a few times. This sequence joins TRBV29-1 and TRBJ2-1; 9 bases are shared with TRBD1. The CDR3 runs 16 residues. J was trimmed by 7 bases and V by 6 bases; bases with no gene match: 16. The germline V gene has CDR1 SQVTM and CDR2 ANQGSEA. CDR3 coding DNA: TGCAGCGTCCCACCTCCCCTGGGACAGGGTGAGAATGAGCAGTTCTTC. Its protein product is CSVPPPLGQGENEQFF.

This chain uses TRBV3-1 with TRBJ2-2, with D maybe TRBD2 (6 bases). Germline loops: CDR1 LGHDT, CDR2 YNNKEL (reference sequence). This CDR3 has 16 residues. V lost 5 bases, J lost 5 bases, and 18 bases lay in between. CDR3 in amino acids: CASSSYIGAGTGELFF. In DNA form, the CDR3 reads TGTGCCAGCAGCTCTTATATCGGGGCGGGAACCGGGGAGCTGTTTTTT.

Many counts were recorded for this clonotype. The V call is TRBV3-1, the J call TRBJ2-1; 7 bases agree with TRBD2. The CDR3 totals 16 residues. Looked up from germline, CDR1 is LGHDT and CDR2 is YNNKEL (reference sequence). V shed 3 bases, J shed 4 bases, and the junction held 9 bases outside the gene matches. CDR3: CASSQPAAGLYNEQFF. CDR3 nucleotides: TGTGCCAGCAGCCAGCCAGCAGCGGGGCTATACAATGAGCAGTTCTTC.

V and J are TRBV30 and TRBJ2-1; possible D gene TRBD2, 5 bases. The CDR3 has 13 residues. Germline lookup yields CDR1 GTSNPN and CDR2 SVGIG (reference sequence). The V and J ends lost 4 bases and 6 bases respectively, with 13 bases between them. CDR3 coding DNA: TGTGCCTGGAATGGGCGACGGGGCAATGAGCAGTTCTTC. This sequence encodes CAWNGRRGNEQFF.

This clonotype was seen a handful of times. The genes are TRBV27 and TRBJ2-1, with 7 bases fitting TRBD2. The J segment lost 4 bases and the V segment lost 4 bases, leaving 10 bases of the junction unmatched. Germline assignment: CDR1 MNHEY and CDR2 SMNVEV (reference sequence). The CDR3 is 16 residues long. CDR3 nucleotide sequence: TGTGCCAGCAGTTACGACGCGGCTAGCGGTTACAATGAGCAGTTCTTC. Encoded protein: CASSYDAASGYNEQFF.

The rearrangement links TRBV3-1 to TRBJ1-2; D not certain. This CDR3 region has 15 residues. CDR1 is LGHDT, CDR2 YNNKEL, per germline (reference sequence). The V end was cut by 2 bases, the J end by 3 bases, with 13 bases between. CDR3 DNA sequence: TGTGCCAGCAGCCAAACGGTGGTTTTAGACTATGGCTACACCTTC. Encoded protein: CASSQTVVLDYGYTF.

This clonotype occurred a few times. The chain combines TRBV24-1 with TRBJ2-1, with TRBD2 identical over 8 bases. Germline V CDR1 and CDR2: KGHDR, SFDVKD. Trimming removed 3 bases from V and 3 bases from J; junction bases left unmatched: 6. This CDR3 region has 16 residues. Here the CDR3 DNA reads TGTGCCACCAGTGATCCAGCGGGAGCTTACTACAATGAGCAGTTCTTC. It translates to CATSDPAGAYYNEQFF.

Regarding this clonotype: A much larger clonotype is one base distant, so this may be a read error. The CDR3 loop reads CASTLAGELFF. CDR3 DNA: TGCGCCAGCACCCTCGCCGGGGAGCTGTTTTTT. The V call is TRBV5-1, the J call TRBJ2-2; D is undetermined. Germline CDR1 and CDR2: SGHRS and YFSETQ. CDR3 length: 11 amino acids. The V end was cut by 6 bases, the J end by 6 bases, with 6 bases between.

Only a few counts were recorded for this clonotype. CDR3 loop: CASSLDGGATDTQYF. The CDR3 DNA reads as TGCGCCAGCAGCTTGGATGGGGGAGCCACAGATACGCAGTATTTT. The chain recombines TRBV5-1 with TRBJ2-3, with D possibly being TRBD1 or TRBD2 (5 bases each). Germline assignment: CDR1 SGHRS and CDR2 YFSETQ. The V end was cut by 0 bases, the J end by 2 bases, with 10 bases between. The CDR3 is 15 residues long. The complete variable domain, with remaining parts taken from reference TRBV5-1 and TRBJ2-3, reads KAGVTQTPRYLIKTRGQQVTLSCSPISGHRSVSWYQQTPGQGLQFLFEYFSETQRNKGNFPGRFSGRQFSNSRSEMNVSTLELGDSALYLCASSLDGGATDTQYFGPGTRLTVL.

This clonotype has only a few counts. The chain combines TRBV5-6 with TRBJ2-7; D is unclear. The V and J ends lost 2 bases and 2 bases respectively, with 2 bases between them. The germline V gene has CDR1 SGHDT and CDR2 YYEEEE. The CDR3 runs to 11 residues. CDR3 sequence: CASSFAYEQYV. The CDR3 bases are TGTGCCAGCAGCTTCGCCTACGAGCAGTACGTC.

This clonotype occurred many times. V usage is TRBV12-3 or TRBV12-4 and J usage is TRBJ2-7; D gene unclear. The ends were cut back, 3 bases at V and 4 bases at J, with 7 bases in the middle. This CDR3 contains 12 residues. This CDR3 is CASSFGAYEQYF. In DNA, the CDR3 is TGTGCCAGCAGTTTCGGAGCGTACGAGCAGTACTTC.

This clonotype was seen a few times. This sequence joins TRBV20-1 and TRBJ2-7; TRBD1 agrees at 7 bases. Per germline, CDR1 DFQATT and CDR2 SNEGSKA (reference sequence). J was trimmed by 0 bases and V by 6 bases; bases with no gene match: 11. This CDR3 is 15 amino acids long. As DNA, the CDR3 is TGCAGTGCCCCCGGGACAGTTTTCCCCTCCTACGAGCAGTACTTC. It encodes CSAPGTVFPSYEQYF.

The chain recombines TRBV20-1 with TRBJ2-3; 9 nucleotides line up with TRBD2. In germline, CDR1 is DFQATT, CDR2 SNEGSKA (reference sequence). Trimming at V came to 2 bases and at J to 2 bases, leaving 2 bases not matched to a gene. This CDR3 spans 14 amino acids. The CDR3 sequence: CSARPGLATDTQYF. CDR3 in DNA: TGCAGTGCTAGACCGGGACTAGCCACAGATACGCAGTATTTT.

The chain combines TRBV20-1 with TRBJ2-3, with 12 bases aligning to TRBD2. The CDR3 is made up of 15 amino acids. Germline V gives CDR1 DFQATT, CDR2 SNEGSKA (reference sequence). Germline trimming cut 3 bases from V and 4 bases from J; bases unmatched to any gene: 5. CDR3 protein: CSASRLAGVPDTQYF. CDR3 in DNA: TGCAGTGCTAGTCGACTAGCGGGAGTTCCAGATACGCAGTATTTT.